These T cell receptor beta chains were read from a single sample in a study of blood T cell repertoires in COVID-19. TCRdb's copy holds only in-frame clones and misses some; the assay was immunoSEQ multiplex PCR. The data hold approximately 150,000 clones, with approximately 88% observed a single time. The specimen was peripheral blood. The receptors stem from an older man with acute or convalescent COVID-19. CDR3s include the opening cysteine and the closing phenylalanine or tryptophan. The D gene is left open where the match is weak. Where a row states a size, it is once, few, many or the class of an expanded clone; other rows omit it.

j_call,d_call,v_call,clone_size,cdr3_nt,cdr3_aa
TRBJ2-5,-,TRBV5-4,-,TGTGCCAGCAGCTCATCATCCCCGGGGAGGTTAGAGACCCAGTACTTC,CASSSSSPGRLETQYF
TRBJ2-7,TRBD1,TRBV7-2,-,TGTGCCAGCAGCTTACTCAGGGGGCCCTACGAGCAGTACTTC,CASSLLRGPYEQYF
TRBJ2-2,TRBD1,TRBV5-4,-,TGTGCCAGCAGCTTTCCCACAGGGGGCGCGAACACCGGGGAGCTGTTTTTT,CASSFPTGGANTGELFF
TRBJ1-4,-,TRBV6-1,-,TGTGCCAGCAGTGAACCACTAAGCCGGGCGGGAGGGGTTCGGGAAAAACTGTTTTTT,CASSEPLSRAGGVREKLFF
TRBJ2-1,-,TRBV5-4,-,TGTGCCAGCAGCTTAGGGGGAGCCCAATACAATGAGCAGTTCTTC,CASSLGGAQYNEQFF
TRBJ2-2,TRBD1,TRBV4-1,-,TGCGCCAGCAGCCCGAACCGGGACAGGGTGAACACCGGGGAGCTGTTTTTT,CASSPNRDRVNTGELFF
TRBJ2-5,-,TRBV18,once,TGTGCCAGCTCACCACGGGCAGATCAAGAGACCCAGTACTTC,CASSPRADQETQYF
TRBJ2-7,-,TRBV6-6,once,TGTGCCACCTCCCAACCGCAGGGTAGCTACGAGCAGTACTTC,CATSQPQGSYEQYF
TRBJ1-1,TRBD1,TRBV5-1,-,TGCGCCAGCAGCTTGGATAACAGGGGGCCCACTGAAGCTTTCTTT,CASSLDNRGPTEAFF
TRBJ1-4,TRBD1,TRBV7-2,-,TGTGCCAGCAGCTCAGGGGGCGCGGGAGAAAAACTGTTTTTT,CASSSGGAGEKLFF
TRBJ1-5,-,TRBV7-8,-,TGTGCCAGCAGCTTAGATGTCCAGCAGCCCCAGCATTTT,CASSLDVQQPQHF
TRBJ2-3,TRBD1,TRBV5-4,-,TGTGCCAGCAGCTCGGGACAGGGGAGGACAGATACGCAGTATTTT,CASSSGQGRTDTQYF
TRBJ2-7,-,TRBV21-1,-,TGTGCCAGGGGGAGGACGACTAGCGGGAACGAGCAGTACTTC,CARGRTTSGNEQYF
TRBJ2-6,-,TRBV5-1,-,TGCGCCAGCAGCTTGTTAGAGAACTCTGGGGCCAACGTCCTGACTTTC,CASSLLENSGANVLTF
TRBJ2-5,-,TRBV12-3/TRBV12-4,-,TGTGCCAGCAGTTTGGCTAGCCAAGAGACCCAGTACTTC,CASSLASQETQYF
TRBJ1-6,TRBD1,TRBV18,-,TGTGCCAGCTCCTTGGACAGGCCCCCGGCTTCACCCCTCCACTTT,CASSLDRPPASPLHF
TRBJ2-7,TRBD2,TRBV7-2,-,TGTGCCAGCAGCGGGGGCGGGGGGCCGACCTACGAGCAGTACTTC,CASSGGGGPTYEQYF
TRBJ1-1,-,TRBV24-1,-,TGTGCCACCAGTGATTTGGGAGCTGATGACACTGAAGCTTTCTTT,CATSDLGADDTEAFF
TRBJ1-2,-,TRBV6-1,-,TGTGCCAGCAGTGAAGCGCGCCAGGCGGGTGGCTACACCTTC,CASSEARQAGGYTF
TRBJ2-7,-,TRBV7-9,-,TGTGCCAGCAGCCCTCTAGCGCTACGGTACGAGCAGTACTTC,CASSPLALRYEQYF
TRBJ1-4,TRBD1,TRBV3-1/TRBV3-2,once,TGTGCCAGCAGCCAAACCGGGACAGGGTTGGAAAAACTGTTTTTT,CASSQTGTGLEKLFF
TRBJ1-2,TRBD1,TRBV7-2,few,TGTGCCAGCAGCTTAGGACAGGGAAATTATGGCTACACCTTC,CASSLGQGNYGYTF
TRBJ1-2,-,TRBV6-5,-,TGTGCCAGCAGCCCAACAGACCTATATGGCTACACCTTC,CASSPTDLYGYTF
TRBJ2-7,-,TRBV3-1/TRBV3-2,-,TGTGCCAGCAGCCAAGATCGGGTCGGGGAGCAGTACTTC,CASSQDRVGEQYF
TRBJ1-3,-,TRBV5-1,many,TGCGCCAGCAGCTTGGTGGGAGCCTCTGGAAACACCATATATTTT,CASSLVGASGNTIYF
TRBJ2-2,-,TRBV5-1,-,TGCGCCAGCAGCTTCACAGAGAACGGGGAGCTGTTTTTT,CASSFTENGELFF
TRBJ2-7,TRBD1,TRBV28,-,TGTGCCAGCGGGTCGGGACAGAGCTACGAGCAGTACTTC,CASGSGQSYEQYF
TRBJ2-1,-,TRBV9,-,TGTGCCAGCAGCGTAGACTCAGGTTTTGGGCAGTTCTTC,CASSVDSGFGQFF
TRBJ1-5,-,TRBV21-1,-,TGTGCCAGCAGCAAAGGGCCGACAGGGGCACTGGGACCCCAGCATTTT,CASSKGPTGALGPQHF
TRBJ2-1,TRBD1,TRBV9,-,TGTGCCAGCAGCGTCGGACAGGGAGGCAACAATGAGCAGTTCTTC,CASSVGQGGNNEQFF
TRBJ1-1,-,TRBV7-3,-,TGTGCCAGCAGAATCGCCGGGACACCGAACACTGAAGCTTTCTTT,CASRIAGTPNTEAFF
TRBJ2-5,-,TRBV7-8,-,TGTGCCAGCAAGGATGCGGGGTGGAGGAAAGAGACCCAGTACTTC,CASKDAGWRKETQYF
TRBJ1-2,-,TRBV24-1,-,TGTGCCACCAGTGCAGGGAACTATGGCTACACCTTC,CATSAGNYGYTF
TRBJ1-1,TRBD1,TRBV2,-,TGTGCCAGCAGTTGGACAGGGAACACTGAAGCTTTCTTT,CASSWTGNTEAFF
TRBJ2-1,-,TRBV5-1,once,TGCGCCAGCAGCCTCGGACAGCCTAACAATGAGCAGTTCTTC,CASSLGQPNNEQFF
TRBJ2-7,-,TRBV3-1/TRBV3-2,-,TGTGCCAGCAGCCAAGAGGAAGGGGTCGAGCAGTACTTC,CASSQEEGVEQYF
TRBJ1-3,-,TRBV11-1,-,TGTGCCAGCAGCTTAACACGGGACACCTCTGGAAACACCATATATTTT,CASSLTRDTSGNTIYF